These T cell receptor beta chains were read from a single sample in a study of blood T cell repertoires in COVID-19. Using immunoSEQ multiplex PCR, the repertoire was profiled, and TCRdb retains in-frame clones only, with some absent. Seen here are approximately 41,000 clones, 88% observed once, and the top ten hold nearly 5%. Sequenced sample: peripheral blood. These receptors were obtained from a human donor in a cohort sampled during active COVID-19. CDR3s leave out the opening cysteine and the closing phenylalanine or tryptophan.

j_call v_call cdr3_aa
TRBJ2-7 TRBV27 ASSLGQGPYEQY
TRBJ1-1 TRBV3-1/TRBV3-2 ASSLLGGAGATEAF
TRBJ2-7 TRBV7-9 ASSPGQGAYEQY
TRBJ2-7 TRBV25-1 ASNDRNYEQY
TRBJ2-2 TRBV28 ASRGGLANTGELF
TRBJ2-7 TRBV25-1 ASTGVGSYEQY
TRBJ1-5 TRBV6-6 ASEGRENNQPQH
TRBJ1-1 TRBV30 AWTLGGGVNTEAF
TRBJ2-7 TRBV7-6 ASSLGLGYEQY
TRBJ2-1 TRBV28 ASSLPSSGGTYNEQF
TRBJ1-2 TRBV12-3/TRBV12-4 ASSALTAYGYT
TRBJ2-2 TRBV11-2 ASSLFGGVETGELF
TRBJ2-3 TRBV7-9 ASSLVNEADTQY
TRBJ2-7 TRBV5-8 ASSSYLYEQY
TRBJ2-1 TRBV4-1 ASSQPGTSGPWGSPNEQF
TRBJ2-3 TRBV9 ASSVAAGGNGDTQY
TRBJ1-2 TRBV28 ASSLLGLYGYT
TRBJ2-7 TRBV27 ASSPGLAGNYEQY
TRBJ2-1 TRBV7-3 ASSLGTGPEQF
TRBJ2-1 TRBV11-1 ASSHLGREANNEQF
TRBJ1-6 TRBV5-6 ASSAWTGGSTPLH
TRBJ2-1 TRBV28 ASSPPGLGPGEQF
TRBJ2-3 TRBV23-1 ASSRNRGGNTQY
TRBJ2-7 TRBV6-1 ASSEYPGQKYEQY
TRBJ1-5 TRBV28 ASSFEGGQH
TRBJ2-7 TRBV6-2/TRBV6-3 ASSTGLAGIPYEQY
TRBJ2-7 TRBV21-1 ASPTREQY
TRBJ1-4 TRBV12-3/TRBV12-4 ASSTGGWEKLF
TRBJ1-5 TRBV10-1 ASKHHWGEGGNQPQH
TRBJ2-5 TRBV5-4 ASSLGQGNGETQY
TRBJ1-1 TRBV9 ASNQYQGEEAF
TRBJ2-1 TRBV28 ASSFWRERDNEQF
TRBJ2-1 TRBV7-2 ASSLSGRTSNEQF
TRBJ2-3 TRBV27 ASGRTGNTQY
TRBJ2-1 TRBV6-5 ASSRTGGNEQF
TRBJ2-1 TRBV7-8 ASSLARSGPSSYNEQF
TRBJ2-7 TRBV4-1 ASSQFEAREQY
TRBJ2-1 TRBV30 AWSVLAGATLPLF
TRBJ2-7 TRBV5-1 ASSLDAGTIYEQY
TRBJ2-7 TRBV5-4 ASSLDGGTSGYEQY
TRBJ2-1 TRBV27 ASGDNHNEQF
TRBJ2-5 TRBV18 ASSPRALTWQETQY
TRBJ2-1 TRBV28 ASSLGTSGHNEQF
TRBJ1-3 TRBV5-1 ASRDRAISGNTIY
TRBJ1-2 TRBV5-1 ASSSTGQGAYGYT
TRBJ2-5 TRBV10-3 AISEVLSTGMGRETQY
TRBJ2-2 TRBV5-1 ASSLVLRGTSSTGELF
TRBJ1-1 TRBV12-5 ASGLREEGEAF
TRBJ2-7 TRBV11-2 ASSLSDSLSYEQY
TRBJ1-2 TRBV1 TSSQDPVGTKDGYT
TRBJ2-3 TRBV5-4 ASTVGGARSDTQY
TRBJ1-5 TRBV24-1 ATSDPATDSNQPQH
TRBJ2-7 TRBV27 ASSLQGTPGHEQY
TRBJ2-5 TRBV18 ASSPYQETQY
TRBJ2-5 TRBV5-1 ASSLAGSEETQY
TRBJ2-3 TRBV4-2 ASSQDIGAGITDTQY
TRBJ2-1 TRBV7-9 ASSLWGDNEQF
TRBJ2-2 TRBV2 ASSDGTGKNTGELF
TRBJ2-7 TRBV24-1 ATSAAGVAYEQY